A selection of T cell receptor beta chains follows, all from one sample in a study of shared clonotypes between healthy human individuals. Assay used: immunoSEQ multiplex PCR; TCRdb lists only in-frame clones, some missing. The table lists millions of clones, approximately 94% of them singletons, with about 1.8% in the top ten. The sequencing sample was made of naive CD8+ T cells from PBMCs. The receptors stem from a man between 18 and 29 years old in good health. Some clones in this sample may be carry-over from other donors' samples. CDR3s include the opening cysteine and the closing phenylalanine or tryptophan. D genes are given only for firm matches. The listing skips clone size in some rows; elsewhere it reads once, few, many or a size class.

TGTGCCAGCAGTTACTCGGAGACTAGGGAGACCCAGTACTTC,CASSYSETRETQYF,TRBJ2-5,.,TRBV6-5,.
TGTGCCATCAGTGCCCTTGGGACTAGCGGGGGAGGATACGAGCAGTACTTC,CAISALGTSGGGYEQYF,TRBJ2-7,TRBD2,TRBV10-3,once
TGTGCCAGCAGTTTACAGGGAGGCACAGATACGCAGTATTTT,CASSLQGGTDTQYF,TRBJ2-3,.,TRBV28,.
TGTGCCAGCAGCTTGGTGAGGGACCGTGTCTTACATACGCAGTATTTT,CASSLVRDRVLHTQYF,TRBJ2-3,.,TRBV5-4,.
TGTGCCAGCAGCCCGCCGGGTTCTAACTATGGCTACACCTTC,CASSPPGSNYGYTF,TRBJ1-2,.,TRBV7-8,few
TGTGCCAGCAGAACAGACTCTGGGGCCAACGTCCTGACTTTC,CASRTDSGANVLTF,TRBJ2-6,.,TRBV28,.
TGTGCCAGCAGCTTCTTGACAGGCCTAACATTGGCAGATACGCAGTATTTT,CASSFLTGLTLADTQYF,TRBJ2-3,.,TRBV7-8,.
TGTGCCAGCATGCCCCGGGTGACAGGGATGCAGTATGGCTACACCTTC,CASMPRVTGMQYGYTF,TRBJ1-2,TRBD1,TRBV2,.
TGTGCCAGCAGCTTTGGGGGGCCAGATACGCAGTATTTT,CASSFGGPDTQYF,TRBJ2-3,.,TRBV13,.
TGTGCCAGCAGCCGGACGGTCTCCTACGAGCAGTACTTC,CASSRTVSYEQYF,TRBJ2-7,.,TRBV27,.
TGTGCCAGCACGTCAGACAGATCGAGCTACAATGAGCAGTTCTTC,CASTSDRSSYNEQFF,TRBJ2-1,.,TRBV6-5,once
TGTGCCAGCAGCAAGGGACGGGTCTACGAGCAGTACTTC,CASSKGRVYEQYF,TRBJ2-7,.,TRBV11-2,.
TGTGCCAGCAGTTTTTTGGCGGGAGAGGGCTTCGGAGAGACCCAGTACTTC,CASSFLAGEGFGETQYF,TRBJ2-5,TRBD2,TRBV28,.
TGTGCCAGCAGTCCAACAGGCAGCAATCAGCCCCAGCATTTT,CASSPTGSNQPQHF,TRBJ1-5,.,TRBV2,.
TGTGCCAGCAGTGCTAGGACATACGAGCAGTACTTC,CASSARTYEQYF,TRBJ2-7,.,TRBV6-5,.
TGTGCCAGCAGCTTAGGGGCAGGGCGGCAGCCCCAGCATTTT,CASSLGAGRQPQHF,TRBJ1-5,.,TRBV7-2,.
TGCGCCAGCAGCTTGAGTCTGGGGGGCTCTTTGTCTGGAAACACCATATATTTT,CASSLSLGGSLSGNTIYF,TRBJ1-3,.,TRBV5-1,.
TGCGCCAGCAGTGGTACAGGGAGGAGGACTGAAGCTTTCTTT,CASSGTGRRTEAFF,TRBJ1-1,.,TRBV4-3,.
TGTGCCAGCAGCTTGATGGGCGCTGAAGCTTTCTTT,CASSLMGAEAFF,TRBJ1-1,.,TRBV5-4,.
TGTGCCAGTAGTCCCCGGGACAGGGGATCGTATGAGCAGTACTTC,CASSPRDRGSYEQYF,TRBJ2-7,TRBD1,TRBV19,once
TGCAGCGTTGAATTCAGGTTGTCTAGCGGATACAATGAGCAGTTCTTC,CSVEFRLSSGYNEQFF,TRBJ2-1,TRBD2,TRBV29-1,.
TGTGCCAGCAGCGTAACAGCCCGGAACGAGCAGTACTTC,CASSVTARNEQYF,TRBJ2-7,.,TRBV9,.
TGTGCCAGCAGCCACTTGGGGGCCGGGGGACCCTATGGCTACACCTTC,CASSHLGAGGPYGYTF,TRBJ1-2,.,TRBV27,.
TGTGCCAGCAGTTCCCGTAGCGGGAGGGAAGAGACCCAGTACTTC,CASSSRSGREETQYF,TRBJ2-5,TRBD2,TRBV27,.
TGTGCCAGCAGCTTAGTAGGGTCGGGACCCCGGCGGGAGACCCAGTACTTC,CASSLVGSGPRRETQYF,TRBJ2-5,.,TRBV13,.
TGCGCCAGCAGCTTAACTAGCGGGAGGGTTGGATCTGTAGTCGAGCAGTTCTTC,CASSLTSGRVGSVVEQFF,TRBJ2-1,TRBD2,TRBV5-1,.
TGCGCCAGCAGCCCGGGACAGGGGGCGTACGAGCAGTACTTC,CASSPGQGAYEQYF,TRBJ2-7,TRBD1,TRBV5-1,.
TGTGCCAGCAGATCAGTGGGACCGCAGAATGAAAAACTGTTTTTT,CASRSVGPQNEKLFF,TRBJ1-4,.,TRBV27,.
TGTGCCAGCAGTGCGGGGGGGGATCAGCCCCAGCATTTT,CASSAGGDQPQHF,TRBJ1-5,.,TRBV25-1,.